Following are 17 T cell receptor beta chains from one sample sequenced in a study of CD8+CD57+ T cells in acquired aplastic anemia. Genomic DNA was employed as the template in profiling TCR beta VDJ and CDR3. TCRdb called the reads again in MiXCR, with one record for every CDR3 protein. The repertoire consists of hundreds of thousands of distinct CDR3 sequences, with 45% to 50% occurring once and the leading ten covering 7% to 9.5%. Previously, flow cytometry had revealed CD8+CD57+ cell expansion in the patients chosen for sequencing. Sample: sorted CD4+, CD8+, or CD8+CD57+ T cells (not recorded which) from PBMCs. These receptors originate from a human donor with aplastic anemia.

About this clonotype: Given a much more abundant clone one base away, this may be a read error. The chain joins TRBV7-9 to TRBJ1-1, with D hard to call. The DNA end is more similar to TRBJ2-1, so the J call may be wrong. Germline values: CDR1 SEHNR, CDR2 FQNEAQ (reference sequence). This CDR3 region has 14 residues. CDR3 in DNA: TGTGCCAGCAGCCCCCCGGGCGTAAACAATGAGCAGTTCTTC. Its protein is CASSPPGVNNEQFF.

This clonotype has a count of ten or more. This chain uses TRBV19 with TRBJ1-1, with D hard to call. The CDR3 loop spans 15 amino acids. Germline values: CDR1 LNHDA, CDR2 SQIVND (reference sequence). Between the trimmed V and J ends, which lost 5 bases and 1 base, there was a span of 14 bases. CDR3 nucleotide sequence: TGTGCCAGTAGTGCACGGGAAGCCGGGAACACTGAAGCTTTCTTT. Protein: CASSAREAGNTEAFF.

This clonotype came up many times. The chain's CDR3 is CASSLDGKTSNYGYTF. Here the CDR3 DNA reads TGTGCCAGCAGCTTAGACGGAAAAACTTCTAACTATGGCTACACCTTC. The chain carries TRBV7-8 and TRBJ1-2; D is unresolved. The germline V and J ends were trimmed by 1 base and 0 bases, with 12 bases remaining between them. CDR1 SGHVS and CDR2 FQNEAQ come from the germline V gene. The CDR3 is made up of 16 amino acids.

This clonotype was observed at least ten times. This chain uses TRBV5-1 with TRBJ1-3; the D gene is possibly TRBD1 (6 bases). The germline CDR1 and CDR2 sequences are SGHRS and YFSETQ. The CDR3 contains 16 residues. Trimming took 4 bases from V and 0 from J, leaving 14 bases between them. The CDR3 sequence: CASSPDSMSSGNTIYF. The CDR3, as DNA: TGCGCCAGCAGCCCGGACAGCATGAGCTCTGGAAACACCATATATTTT.

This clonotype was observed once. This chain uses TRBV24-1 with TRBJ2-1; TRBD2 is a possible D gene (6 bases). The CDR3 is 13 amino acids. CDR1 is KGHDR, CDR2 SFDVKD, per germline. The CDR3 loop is CARILGGTNEQFF. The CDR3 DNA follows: TGTGCTAGAATCCTAGGAGGGACTAATGAGCAGTTCTTC.

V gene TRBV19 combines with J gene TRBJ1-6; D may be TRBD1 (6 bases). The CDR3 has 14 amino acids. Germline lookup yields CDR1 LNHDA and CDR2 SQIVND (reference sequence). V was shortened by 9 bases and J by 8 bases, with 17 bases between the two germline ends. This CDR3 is CASSLWDMDSPLHF. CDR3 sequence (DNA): TGTGCCAGCAGCTTATGGGACATGGATTCACCCCTCCACTTT. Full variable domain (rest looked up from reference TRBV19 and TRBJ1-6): DGGITQSPKYLFRKEGQNVTLSCEQNLNHDAMYWYRQDPGQGLRLIYYSQIVNDFQKGDIAEGYSVSREKKESFPLTVTSAQKNPTAFYLCASSLWDMDSPLHFGNGTRLTVT.

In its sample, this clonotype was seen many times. The CDR3, as DNA: TGTGCCAGCCAACCAGGGACTAGCGGGAAGGCCTACGAGCAGTACTTC. Residues: CASQPGTSGKAYEQYF. This rearrangement joins TRBV6-5 to TRBJ2-7; 13 positions match TRBD2. The J segment lost 2 bases and the V segment lost 8 bases, leaving 9 bases of the junction unmatched. The germline gives CDR1 MNHEY, CDR2 SVGAGI. The CDR3 has 16 residues.

CDR3 DNA: TGTGCCAGCAGCCCTAGCGGGGGGTCTTACAATGAGCAGTTCTTC. Residues: CASSPSGGSYNEQFF. This chain links TRBV7-3 with TRBJ2-1; 11 bases match TRBD2. Germline CDR1 SGHTA, CDR2 FQGTGA. J was trimmed by 4 bases and V by 5 bases; bases with no gene match: 4. The CDR3 contains 15 residues.

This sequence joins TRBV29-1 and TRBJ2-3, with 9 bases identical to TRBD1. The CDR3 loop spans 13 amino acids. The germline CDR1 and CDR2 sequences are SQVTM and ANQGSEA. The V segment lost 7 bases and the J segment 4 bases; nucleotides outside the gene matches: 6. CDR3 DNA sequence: TGCAGCGCCCGGGACAGGGTCGCAGATACGCAGTATTTT. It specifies CSARDRVADTQYF.

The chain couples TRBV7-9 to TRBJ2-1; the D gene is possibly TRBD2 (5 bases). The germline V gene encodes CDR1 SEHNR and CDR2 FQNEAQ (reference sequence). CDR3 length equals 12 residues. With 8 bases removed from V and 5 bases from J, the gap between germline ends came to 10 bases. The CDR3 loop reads CASGSGHNEQFF. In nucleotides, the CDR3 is TGTGCCAGCGGGAGTGGTCACAATGAGCAGTTCTTC.

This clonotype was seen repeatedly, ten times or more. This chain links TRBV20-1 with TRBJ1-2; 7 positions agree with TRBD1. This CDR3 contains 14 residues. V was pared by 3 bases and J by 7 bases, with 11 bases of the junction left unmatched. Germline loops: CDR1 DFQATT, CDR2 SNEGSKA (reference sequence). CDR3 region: CSARIATGVVGYTF. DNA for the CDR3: TGCAGTGCTAGGATAGCCACAGGGGTAGTTGGCTACACCTTC.

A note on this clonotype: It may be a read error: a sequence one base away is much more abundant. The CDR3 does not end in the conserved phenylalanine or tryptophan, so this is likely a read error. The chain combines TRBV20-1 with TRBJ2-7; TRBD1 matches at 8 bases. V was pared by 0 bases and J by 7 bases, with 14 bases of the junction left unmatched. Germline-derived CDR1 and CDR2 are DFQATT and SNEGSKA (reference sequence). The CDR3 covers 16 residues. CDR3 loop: CSAREGVQGASREQYL. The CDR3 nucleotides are TGCAGTGCTAGAGAAGGGGTTCAGGGGGCGTCGAGGGAGCAGTACCTC.

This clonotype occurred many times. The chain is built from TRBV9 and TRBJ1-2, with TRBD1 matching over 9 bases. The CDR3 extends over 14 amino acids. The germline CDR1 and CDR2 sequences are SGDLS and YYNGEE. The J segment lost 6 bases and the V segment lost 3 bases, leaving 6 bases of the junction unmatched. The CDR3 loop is CASSGSGQGNGYTF. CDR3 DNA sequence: TGTGCCAGCAGCGGATCGGGACAGGGCAATGGCTACACCTTC.

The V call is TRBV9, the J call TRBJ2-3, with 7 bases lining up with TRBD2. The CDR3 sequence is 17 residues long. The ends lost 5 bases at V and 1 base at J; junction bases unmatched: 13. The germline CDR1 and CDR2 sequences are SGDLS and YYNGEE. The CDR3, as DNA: TGTGCCAGCAGTGCTAGCGGAGGGGTATTGGGCACAGATACGCAGTATTTT. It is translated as CASSASGGVLGTDTQYF.

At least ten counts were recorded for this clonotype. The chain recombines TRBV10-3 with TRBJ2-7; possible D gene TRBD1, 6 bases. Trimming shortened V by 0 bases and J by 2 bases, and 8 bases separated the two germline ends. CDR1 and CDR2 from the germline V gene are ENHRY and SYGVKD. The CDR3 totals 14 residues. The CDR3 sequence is CAISESGQTYEQYF. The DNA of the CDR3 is TGTGCCATCAGTGAGTCAGGACAGACCTACGAGCAGTACTTC.

The CDR3, as DNA: TGTGCCAGCAGCTTTAGCGGGGGCCGCTACAATGAGCAGTTCTTC. It yields the protein CASSFSGGRYNEQFF. The rearrangement uses TRBV6-2 or TRBV6-3 and TRBJ2-1; 9 bases map to TRBD2. This CDR3 is built from 15 residues. V trimming: 6 bases; J trimming: 3 bases; junction bases outside the gene matches: 6. CDR1 is MNHEY and CDR2 is SVGEGT in the germline V gene.

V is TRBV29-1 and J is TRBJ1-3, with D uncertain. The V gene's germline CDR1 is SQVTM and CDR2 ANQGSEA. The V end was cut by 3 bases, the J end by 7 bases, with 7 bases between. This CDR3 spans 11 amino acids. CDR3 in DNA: TGCAGCGTTGACATCGGCAACACCATATATTTT. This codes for CSVDIGNTIYF.